These 20 T cell receptor beta chains were sequenced from one sample in a study of shared T cell receptors in the human thymus. Sequencing used immunoSEQ multiplex PCR; TCRdb keeps in-frame clones, though not all of them. The sample lists hundreds of thousands of clones, 75% to 85% seen once, with around 0.013% in the top ten. This sample was also put to use in a study of human thymus T cells.

Material for sequencing was thymocytes. All receptors come from a boy in the first two years of life with a congenital heart defect.

CDR3 residues: CSVHRECCGAFF. The CDR3 coding sequence is TGCAGCGTCCACCGGGAGTGTTGTGGGGCTTTCTTT. This chain links TRBV29-1 with TRBJ1-1; the D is unclear. Germline V gene sequence: CDR1 SQVTM, CDR2 ANQGSEA. Trimming pared 6 bases from V and 11 bases from J, leaving 19 bases between. The length of the CDR3 is 12 residues. Based on the CDR3 plus reference TRBV29-1 and TRBJ1-1, the full variable domain is SAVISQKPSRDICQRGTSLTIQCQVDSQVTMMFWYRQQPGQSLTLIATANQGSEATYESGFVIDKFPISRPNLTFSTLTVSNMSPEDSSIYLCSVHRECCGAFFGQGTRLTVV.

The V and J genes are TRBV11-3 and TRBJ2-7, with a tentative D call TRBD2 (5 bases). This CDR3 has 14 residues. V lost 10 bases, J lost 0 bases, and 16 bases lay in between. Germline values: CDR1 SGHNT, CDR2 YENEEA. In DNA, the CDR3 is TGTGCCACCGGGCCGGATAGCGCCTCCTACGAGCAGTACTTC. It is translated as CATGPDSASYEQYF.

As to this clone: A read error may produce the germline difference seen at one junction end. The rearrangement uses TRBV7-2 and TRBJ2-3, with 9 bases aligning to TRBD2. Germline CDR1 SGHTA, CDR2 FQGNSA. The CDR3 is made up of 14 amino acids. The CDR3 loop reads CVSRSLAGTNTQYF. The CDR3 coding sequence is TGTGTCAGCAGGTCTCTAGCGGGGACCAATACGCAGTATTTT.

The chain is built from TRBV28 and TRBJ2-1, with 7 bases that match TRBD2. This CDR3 is 19 amino acids long. Germline lookup yields CDR1 MDHEN and CDR2 SYDVKM. Trimming took 2 bases from V and 3 from J; bases not matched to a gene: 16. In DNA form, the CDR3 reads TGTGCCAGCAGTTTAATAGGGCTAGCGGTCCCGGTCGTCTACAATGAGCAGTTCTTC. Protein sequence: CASSLIGLAVPVVYNEQFF.

The chain couples TRBV6-1 to TRBJ1-1; 10 bases agree with TRBD1. This CDR3 spans 15 amino acids. V was pared by 4 bases and J by 5 bases, with 7 bases of the junction left unmatched. Germline CDR1 is MNHNS and CDR2 is SASEGT. The CDR3 here is CASSGQGARRTEAFF. CDR3 bases: TGTGCCAGCAGTGGACAGGGGGCGAGGAGGACTGAAGCTTTCTTT.

This clone was observed once. The chain has TRBV7-2 and TRBJ2-7; the match to TRBD1 covers 7 bases. The CDR3 loop spans 15 amino acids. Germline assignment: CDR1 SGHTA and CDR2 FQGNSA. The ends lost 7 bases at V and 5 bases at J; junction bases unmatched: 14. The CDR3 spells CASTQGGLSGNEQYF. DNA of the CDR3: TGTGCCAGCACCCAAGGGGGCTTATCGGGAAACGAGCAGTACTTC.

The chain joins TRBV7-2 to TRBJ2-7, with D perhaps matching TRBD2 (7 bases). Germline V lookup: CDR1 SGHTA, CDR2 FQGNSA. The CDR3 has 17 residues. Trimming stripped 1 base from V and 4 bases from J, with 20 bases between. Here the CDR3 DNA reads TGTGCCAGCAGCTTAGGGGAGGGGGGCCCGAGGGGTTACGAGCAGTACTTC. It specifies CASSLGEGGPRGYEQYF.

This chain joins TRBV28 and TRBJ1-1; D possibly corresponds to TRBD1 (5 bases). The CDR3 is 13 residues long. Looked up from germline, CDR1 is MDHEN and CDR2 is SYDVKM. V lost 7 bases, J lost 10 bases, and 19 bases lay in between. The CDR3 nucleotides are TGTGCCAGCAATGCGGGACGCAGTAGGAGAGCTTTCTTT. As protein: CASNAGRSRRAFF.

This rearrangement joins TRBV2 to TRBJ2-3, with D perhaps matching TRBD1 (5 bases). In germline, CDR1 is SNHLY, CDR2 FYNNEI. V gave up 1 base and J gave up 8 bases, with 19 bases separating them. The CDR3 consists of 16 residues. The CDR3 protein is CASSEGRAEPKGTQYF. CDR3 DNA sequence: TGTGCCAGCAGTGAAGGCAGGGCCGAACCCAAGGGTACGCAGTATTTT.

This rearrangement joins TRBV5-4 to TRBJ2-4; the match to TRBD2 covers 8 bases. The CDR3 contains 16 residues. Germline assignment: CDR1 SGHNT and CDR2 YYREEE (reference sequence). V lost 4 bases, J lost 0 bases, and 6 bases stayed unmatched. In nucleotides, the CDR3 is TGTGCCAGCAGCCCCGGGAGGGGGTTAGCCAAAAACATTCAGTACTTC. Translation gives CASSPGRGLAKNIQYF.

CDR3 region: CATAPGQPYEQYF. DNA for the CDR3: TGTGCCACCGCTCCGGGACAGCCCTACGAGCAGTACTTC. The V call is TRBV27, the J call TRBJ2-7, with 7 bases aligning to TRBD1. Germline loops: CDR1 MNHEY, CDR2 SMNVEV (reference sequence). This CDR3 comprises 13 residues. Trimming took 10 bases from V and 2 from J; bases not matched to a gene: 8.

The chain has TRBV4-3 and TRBJ2-7; perhaps TRBD1 as D (6 bases). This CDR3 spans 13 amino acids. Germline CDR1 reads LGHNA; CDR2 reads YSLEER. The ends were cut back, 2 bases at V and 7 bases at J, with 12 bases in the middle. The CDR3 DNA sequence: TGCGCCAGCAGCCAATCCAGAGGGACAGAGCAGTACTTC. As protein: CASSQSRGTEQYF.

This rearrangement joins TRBV9 to TRBJ2-1; 11 bases are shared with TRBD2. V lost 4 bases, J lost 7 bases, and 4 bases stayed unmatched. In germline, CDR1 is SGDLS, CDR2 YYNGEE. The CDR3 totals 14 residues. CDR3 nucleotides: TGTGCCAGCAGCTCGAGACTAGCGGGGAATGAGCAGTTCTTC. This codes for CASSSRLAGNEQFF.

V is TRBV6-6 and J is TRBJ2-2; tentative D call: TRBD2 (5 bases). The germline CDR1 and CDR2 sequences are MNHNY and SVGAGI (reference sequence). Trimming left V 4 bases short and J 7 bases short, with 10 bases between. The CDR3 is made up of 13 amino acids. The chain's CDR3 is CASSLASGGELFF. CDR3 in DNA: TGTGCCAGCAGTTTAGCGTCTGGCGGGGAGCTGTTTTTT.

The rearrangement uses TRBV30 and TRBJ2-1; 9 bases match TRBD1. Per the germline V gene, CDR1 is GTSNPN and CDR2 is SVGIG (reference sequence). The CDR3 contains 18 residues. With V trimmed by 4 bases and J by 5 bases, 18 bases remained unmatched. This CDR3 is CAWNPQGAGVSGDNEQFF. CDR3 sequence (DNA): TGTGCCTGGAATCCACAGGGGGCTGGTGTGTCTGGGGACAATGAGCAGTTCTTC.

This chain uses TRBV4-3 with TRBJ1-2, with D possibly being TRBD1 (6 bases). CDR1 and CDR2 from the germline V gene are LGHNA and YSLEER. The CDR3 extends over 14 amino acids. V lost 1 base and J lost 5, with 11 bases in between. CDR3 nucleotide sequence: TGCGCCAGCAGCCAAGTGGGGAGGGGGTATGGCTACACCTTC. Its protein is CASSQVGRGYGYTF.

The gene calls are TRBV12-5 and TRBJ2-7; 8 bases are a match to TRBD2. Germline CDR1 LGHNT, CDR2 FRNRAP. V trimming: 5 bases; J trimming: 1 base; junction bases outside the gene matches: 7. The CDR3 runs to 15 residues. CDR3 amino acids: CASGLQAGVSYEQYF. As DNA, the CDR3 is TGTGCTAGTGGTCTCCAAGCGGGAGTATCCTACGAGCAGTACTTC.

CDR3 region: CASSQETETSSYEQYF. The CDR3 bases are TGCGCCAGCAGCCAAGAAACTGAGACTAGCTCCTACGAGCAGTACTTC. The rearrangement uses TRBV4-1 and TRBJ2-7; the D gene is possibly TRBD2 (6 bases). In germline, CDR1 is MGHRA, CDR2 YSYEKL. The CDR3 runs to 16 residues. V was pared by 0 bases and J by 0 bases, with 12 bases between.

This chain joins TRBV7-9 and TRBJ1-2, with 9 positions matching TRBD1. This CDR3 has 15 amino acids. Losses at the gene ends were 5 bases for V and 8 bases for J; bases not matched to a gene: 12. Germline V gene data show CDR1 as SEHNR and CDR2 as FQNEAQ (reference sequence). CDR3 sequence reads: CASSPGTGLSQGYTF. The CDR3 coding sequence is TGTGCCAGCAGCCCCGGGACAGGGTTATCCCAAGGCTACACCTTC.

The CDR3 sequence: CASSEAVSNTGELFF. The CDR3 nucleotides are TGTGCCAGCAGTGAAGCTGTCTCGAACACCGGGGAGCTGTTTTTT. This chain connects TRBV6-1 to TRBJ2-2; D is unclear. The CDR3 length is 15 residues. V was trimmed by 0 bases and J by 0 bases, leaving 5 bases between them. Germline CDR1 MNHNS, CDR2 SASEGT.